This TCR beta chain is from a study of shared clonotypes between healthy human individuals. The CDR3 is 14 residues long. The germline V and J ends were trimmed by 2 bases and 1 base, with 6 bases remaining between them. Germline loops: CDR1 MNHEY, CDR2 SMNVEV (reference sequence). Some clones are missing from TCRdb's copy, which holds only in-frame ones; the method was immunoSEQ multiplex PCR. The sample has about 1.9 million clones; just under 95% are singletons. Naive CD8 populations comprised CD45RO-negative cells positively selected for CCR7, excluding terminally differentiated effector memory CD45RA+ cells. Note on this clone: Other DNA sequences of this sample code for an identical CDR3.

The sequence was obtained from a man younger than 35 in good health. Some clones in this sample may be carry-over from other donors' samples. This sequence joins TRBV27 and TRBJ1-5, with no clear D. Sequencing was performed on naive CD8+ T cells from PBMCs. For the CDR3, the DNA is TGTGCCAGCAGTTTAGGTGTAAGCAATCAGCCCCAGCATTTT. Encoded protein: CASSLGVSNQPQHF.